The rows below give T cell receptor beta chains drawn from one sample of a study of blood T cell repertoires in COVID-19. Data came from immunoSEQ multiplex PCR; TCRdb stores just in-frame clones and leaves some out. The top ten clones hold roughly 7% of a sample with some 250,000 clones, around 87% of them seen once. Sequencing used peripheral blood. These receptors were collected from a man aged 55 to 70 who had recovered from COVID-19. Each CDR3 is given with its conserved first and last residue. A D gene is named only where the DNA matches it firmly. Not all rows give a size; the values are once, few, many and, for expanded clones, a class.

D gene	V gene	clone size	J gene	CDR3 protein
-	TRBV19	-	TRBJ1-4	CASTPGLINEKLFF
-	TRBV6-6	-	TRBJ2-1	CASSYSGANDYNEQFF
TRBD2	TRBV5-1	-	TRBJ2-7	CASSPSGGQIYEQYF
TRBD2	TRBV7-9	-	TRBJ2-7	CASSWGGTGSYEQYF
-	TRBV28	-	TRBJ1-4	CASSFGSTNEKLFF
TRBD2	TRBV4-1	-	TRBJ2-5	CASSQVGLTPREQETQYF
TRBD2	TRBV28	-	TRBJ2-2	CASSLPSLAGATGELFF
TRBD1	TRBV12-3/TRBV12-4	-	TRBJ1-2	CASSWTGPHGYTF
-	TRBV9	-	TRBJ2-5	CASSFQGKNVETQYF
TRBD1	TRBV6-5	-	TRBJ1-4	CASSQPGQGLEKLFF
-	TRBV13	-	TRBJ1-1	CASSRGFAGENTEAFF
TRBD1	TRBV5-1	-	TRBJ2-3	CASSRGQGGADTQYF
TRBD2	TRBV5-8	-	TRBJ2-2	CASSPRLAGDTGELFF
-	TRBV6-5	-	TRBJ1-1	CASTIRKDRKTEAFF
-	TRBV5-4	-	TRBJ2-3	CASSLKLRGAEGDTQYF
TRBD2	TRBV5-1	few	TRBJ2-3	CASSPPKAGGSTDTQYF
-	TRBV2	-	TRBJ1-6	CASRQYQASNSPLHF
-	TRBV27	few	TRBJ2-2	CASSTGSGRTGELFF
-	TRBV5-1	few	TRBJ2-2	CASSLDIRGGGELFF
TRBD1	TRBV4-2	-	TRBJ2-3	CASSRGTGTDTQYF
TRBD1	TRBV27	-	TRBJ1-2	CASSRKTGGGGGYTF
-	TRBV5-5	once	TRBJ2-3	CASSLGAGVSTDTQYF
-	TRBV18	once	TRBJ2-7	CASSESSYEQYF
TRBD2	TRBV19	-	TRBJ2-1	CASRGRAHNEQFF